This TCR beta chain was retrieved from a study of vaccination effects on CD4 cells after COVID-19. Across the whole study: The participants, recipients of two vaccine doses, got either BNT162b2 or mRNA-1273.

Viral peptide pool expansion of antigen-specific CD4+ T cells preceded sequencing in the ViraFEST assay. The culture ran for around 10 days before CD4+ T cells were isolated. Peptides at roughly 10 ug/ml and IL-2 at about 9.8 IU/ml were added to two million PBMC per well. IL-2 medium supplanted half the medium on days 3 and 7. Libraries were prepared by immunoSEQ multiplex PCR; TCRdb keeps only in-frame clonotypes and omits some of them. This sample has about 54,000 clones, with roughly 76% found just once. The germline V and J ends were trimmed by 0 bases and 6 bases, with 18 bases remaining between them. There are 17 residues in the CDR3. Per germline, CDR1 SEHNR and CDR2 FQNEAQ (reference sequence). This clone was detected only once. Its antigen is as yet unknown. The study, taken as a whole, reports: Few convalescent patients and no early post-infection timepoints were included in the study.

Sequencing used CD4+ T cells from PBMCs cultured with HCoV-229E spike peptides, obtained before COVID-19 vaccination. This clonotype was obtained from a human donor who received a COVID-19 vaccine. This rearrangement joins TRBV7-9 to TRBJ2-4; TRBD2 is a possible D gene (6 bases). The CDR3 DNA is TGTGCCAGCAGCTTAGCCAGACTACCGGGGGTCGGAAACATTCAGTACTTC. This translates into CASSLARLPGVGNIQYF.